This T cell receptor (beta chain) was sequenced during a study of T-cell reconstitution after alpha-beta-depleted transplantation in children. For this clonotype: Its antigen is not identified.

Regarding the study as a whole: By about two months after transplant, alpha-beta T cells reportedly arose from several hundred graft clones that had expanded.

This CDR3 has 14 residues. V was pared by 1 base and J by 2 bases, with 8 bases between. CDR1 and CDR2 from the germline V gene are MDHEN and SYDVKM. During its preparation, the TCRbeta library received unique molecular identifiers. TCRdb reprocessed the PCR reads with MiXCR, giving one entry per CDR3 protein. The sample has about 310,000 distinct CDR3 sequences, around 25% seen once. The chain links TRBV28 to TRBJ1-1; D unresolved. The sample in question was PBMCs, mostly from graft donor cells, obtained 180 days after TCRalphabeta/CD19-depleted stem cell transplant. This receptor was taken from a male patient younger than 18 who had a stem cell transplant for acute lymphoblastic leukemia, so the T cells may come from the graft donor. CDR3 in DNA: TGTGCCAGCAGTTTATTCGCAGTCAACACTGAAGCTTTCTTT. It codes for CASSLFAVNTEAFF.